This entry concerns a single T cell receptor (beta chain). Its specificity is unknown. Via MiXCR, TCRdb re-called the reads, giving one row per CDR3 protein. The data show hundreds of thousands of distinct CDR3 sequences, around a third seen once. These data originate in a study of T cell repertoires in cytomegalovirus infection. Study in general: Selection of CMV epitopes for the study included recently identified HLA-C-restricted and well-studied HLA-B-restricted ones. TCR beta signatures that were public indicated CMV infection and matching HLA type.

Study-wide findings and caveats: CMV-specific TCR beta clonotypes restricted by HLA-C were the ones dominating the ex vivo response.

This clonotype was obtained from a human donor in good health (CMV status not recorded). Some clones in this sample may be carry-over from other donors' samples. The material was cultured CD8+ T cells from PBMCs, obtained from culture after CMV antigen stimulation.

Written as DNA, the CDR3 is TGTGCCAGCCTCGAGAGGGGGCCTCCCTACGAGCAGTACTTC. Protein sequence: CASLERGPPYEQYF. The chain has TRBV2 and TRBJ2-7, with 7 bases that match TRBD1. V lost 8 bases, J lost 2 bases, and 9 bases stayed unmatched. Germline CDR1 SNHLY, CDR2 FYNNEI. CDR3 size: 14 residues.